The rows below give T cell receptor beta chains drawn from one sample of a study of identifying expanded T cells in peripheral blood. TCRdb's copy holds only in-frame clones and misses some; the assay was immunoSEQ multiplex PCR. The sample holds around 120,000 clones, 75% to 90% seen once. Sequenced input: blood. All receptors come from a person aged 18 to 70 in good health. CDR3s leave out the opening cysteine and the closing phenylalanine or tryptophan. For some rows the clone size is stated as once, few or many, or as a class when expanded; others skip it.

cdr3_aa v_call clone_size
ASSSTLDTQY TRBV7-8 NA
ASSQGGPPTQY TRBV4-2 NA
ASSRADGAYEQY TRBV6-5 NA
ASRNGDRTSSGNTIY TRBV10-1 few
AWSPRRDRVHEQY TRBV30 NA
ASSITSGGYTDTQY TRBV4-3 NA
ASGLVQGYSNQPQH TRBV12-5 NA
ASSPLQGPTTKETQY TRBV19 once
ASKESGETQY TRBV6-1 NA
ASSSPPGQFNEQF TRBV7-9 NA
ASSSLEGYNEQF TRBV11-2 NA
ASSRDRGNNQPQH TRBV4-3 NA
ASSSLRQARNQPQH TRBV28 NA
ASSPSGGGYNEQF TRBV18 NA
AIRPGLVAEQY TRBV10-3 NA
ASTLLGLAGEPYTGELF TRBV13 NA
ASTPGSHSGANVLT TRBV5-1 NA
ASSLSGPTGELF TRBV27 NA
ASSKVAAADTQY TRBV19 NA
ASSQAVGPQTSGELF TRBV4-2 NA
ASSIRGIKPQH TRBV19 once
ASSSGGTEAF TRBV19 NA
ASSPRDEAF TRBV11-2 NA
ASSQGDREGYEQY TRBV5-1 once
ASSSQRTGGRHEQY TRBV7-2 once
ASSSTGASPLH TRBV11-2 NA
AIASARRDSNQPQH TRBV10-3 NA